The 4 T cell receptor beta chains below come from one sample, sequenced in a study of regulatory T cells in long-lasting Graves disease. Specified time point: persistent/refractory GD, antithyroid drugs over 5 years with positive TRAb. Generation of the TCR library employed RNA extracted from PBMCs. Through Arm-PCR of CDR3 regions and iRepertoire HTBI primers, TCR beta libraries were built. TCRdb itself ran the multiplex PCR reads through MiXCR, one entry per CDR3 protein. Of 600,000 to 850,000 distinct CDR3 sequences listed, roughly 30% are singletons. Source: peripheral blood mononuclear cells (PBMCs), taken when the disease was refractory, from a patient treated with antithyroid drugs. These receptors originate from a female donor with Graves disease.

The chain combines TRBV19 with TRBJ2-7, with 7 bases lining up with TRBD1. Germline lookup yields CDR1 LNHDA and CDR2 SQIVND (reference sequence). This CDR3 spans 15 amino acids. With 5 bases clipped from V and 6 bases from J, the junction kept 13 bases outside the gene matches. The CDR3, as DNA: TGTGCCAGTAGTCCGGCTGGACAGGAAGGGGTCGAGCAGTACTTC. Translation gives CASSPAGQEGVEQYF.

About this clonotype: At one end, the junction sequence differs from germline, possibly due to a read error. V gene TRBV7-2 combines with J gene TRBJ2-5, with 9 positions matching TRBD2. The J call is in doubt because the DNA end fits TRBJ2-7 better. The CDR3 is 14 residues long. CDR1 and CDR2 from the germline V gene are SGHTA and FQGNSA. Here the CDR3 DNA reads TGTGCCAGCAGCGTAGCGGGAGAATTCTACGAGCAGTACTTC. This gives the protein CASSVAGEFYEQYF.

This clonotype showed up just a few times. For the CDR3, the DNA is TGTGCCAGCAGCTTAGATGGGGACAGGGCCTTAACGGAGCTGTTTTTT. Residues: CASSLDGDRALTELFF. This chain connects TRBV11-2 to TRBJ2-2; 9 nucleotides match TRBD1. V dropped 0 bases and J dropped 10; count of bases not matched to a gene: 9. CDR1 is SGHAT and CDR2 is FQNNGV in the germline V gene. The CDR3 runs to 16 residues. The entire variable domain, with the rest obtained from reference TRBV11-2 and TRBJ2-2, is as follows: EAGVAQSPRYKIIEKRQSVAFWCNPISGHATLYWYQQILGQGPKLLIQFQNNGVVDDSQLPKDRFSAERLKGVDSTLKIQPAKLEDSAVYLCASSLDGDRALTELFFGEGSRLTVL.

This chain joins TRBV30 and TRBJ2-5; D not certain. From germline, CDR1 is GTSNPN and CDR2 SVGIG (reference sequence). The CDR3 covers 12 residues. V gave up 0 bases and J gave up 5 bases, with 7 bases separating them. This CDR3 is CAWSVVGETQYF. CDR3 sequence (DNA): TGTGCCTGGAGTGTAGTCGGCGAGACCCAGTACTTC.